The rows below give T cell receptor beta chains drawn from one sample of a study of early T cells in non-severe SARS-CoV-2 infection. TCRdb analysed the 5' RACE reads with MiXCR anew, one entry per CDR3 protein. In the table there are around 48,000 distinct CDR3 sequences, over 10% of which are singletons. Source material: whole blood. Every receptor here comes from an adult who was a healthcare worker with PCR-confirmed SARS-CoV-2 infection or an uninfected control (not recorded which). Each CDR3 is given with its conserved first and last residue. D genes are given only for firm matches. Size is stated for part of the rows, as once, few or many counts, or as a class when the clone is expanded.

>TRBJ1-1|.|TRBV9|.
CASSVAGAHTEAFF
TGTGCCAGCAGCGTTGCGGGGGCTCACACTGAAGCTTTCTTT
>TRBJ2-2|many|TRBV27|.
CASSSPPGELFF
TGTGCCAGCAGTTCCCCCCCCGGGGAGCTGTTTTTT
>TRBJ1-1|many|TRBV2|.
CASTGAEAFF
TGTGCCAGCACAGGGGCTGAAGCTTTCTTT
>TRBJ2-5|many|TRBV20-1|.
CSARLIPGPQETQYF
TGCAGTGCTAGATTAATCCCGGGACCACAAGAGACCCAGTACTTC
>TRBJ2-3|.|TRBV7-8|.
CASSLVEARYF
TGTGCCAGCAGCTTAGTTGAGGCCCGATATTTT
>TRBJ2-1|.|TRBV15|.
CATSRDRKSSYNEQFF
TGTGCCACCAGCAGAGATCGAAAGAGCTCCTACAATGAGCAGTTCTTC
>TRBJ2-3|.|TRBV5-4|TRBD2
CASSLAAGGRGTDTQYF
TGTGCCAGCAGCTTGGCCGCGGGGGGCCGGGGCACAGATACGCAGTATTTT
>TRBJ1-4|many|TRBV18|TRBD1
CASSWTGRGTNEKLFF
TGTGCCAGCTCGTGGACAGGGAGGGGAACTAATGAAAAACTGTTTTTT
>TRBJ1-3|many|TRBV5-8|.
CASSLADSVSGNTIYF
TGTGCCAGCAGCTTGGCTGACAGTGTCTCTGGAAACACCATATATTTT
>TRBJ1-1|many|TRBV29-1|.
CSVTFPEAFF
TGCAGCGTTACGTTCCCAGAAGCTTTCTTT
>TRBJ2-7|many|TRBV15|.
CATSRDVAYEQYF
TGTGCCACCAGCAGAGATGTTGCCTACGAGCAGTACTTC
>TRBJ2-1|many|TRBV29-1|.
CSVEFAGAPRDEQFF
TGCAGCGTTGAGTTTGCGGGGGCACCGCGGGATGAGCAGTTCTTC
>TRBJ2-1|many|TRBV2|.
CASSYSSARGNEQFF
TGTGCCAGCAGCTACTCCTCCGCAAGGGGCAATGAGCAGTTCTTC
>TRBJ1-5|.|TRBV5-6|.
CASSLWAGNQPQHF
TGTGCCAGCAGCTTGTGGGCTGGCAATCAGCCCCAGCATTTT
>TRBJ1-3|few|TRBV20-1|.
CSARVRGSGNTIYF
TGCAGTGCTAGGGTTCGGGGCTCTGGAAACACCATATATTTT
>TRBJ1-1|many|TRBV21-1|.
CASVHPTGGKYTEAFF
TGTGCCAGCGTTCATCCGACAGGGGGTAAATACACTGAAGCTTTCTTT
>TRBJ2-3|.|TRBV28|TRBD1
CASSFPTGGDLSTDTQYF
TGTGCCAGCAGTTTTCCGACAGGGGGCGATTTAAGCACAGATACGCAGTATTTT
>TRBJ2-3|many|TRBV2|TRBD2
CASSEGLAGRGDTQYF
TGTGCCAGCAGTGAGGGACTAGCGGGACGCGGAGATACGCAGTATTTT
>TRBJ2-4|many|TRBV14|.
CASSHKVLGKNIQYF
TGTGCCAGCAGCCACAAAGTTCTGGGCAAAAACATTCAGTACTTC
>TRBJ1-1|many|TRBV2|.
CASRGWGLNTEAFF
TGTGCCAGCAGAGGTTGGGGCTTGAACACTGAAGCTTTCTTT
>TRBJ1-2|.|TRBV6-5|.
CASTQGWDGYTF
TGTGCCAGCACCCAGGGTTGGGATGGCTACACCTTC
>TRBJ1-2|few|TRBV29-1|.
CSVEYRNYGYTF
TGCAGCGTTGAGTACAGAAACTATGGCTACACCTTC
>TRBJ2-3|many|TRBV30|TRBD2
CAWSPPGLAGTTDTQYF
TGTGCCTGGAGTCCCCCAGGACTAGCGGGGACCACGGATACGCAGTATTTT
>TRBJ2-3|few|TRBV9|TRBD1
CASSPTTGGYTDTQYF
TGTGCCAGCAGCCCAACGACAGGGGGGTACACAGATACGCAGTATTTT
>TRBJ2-7|many|TRBV27|.
CASSDSLRMGYEQYF
TGTGCCAGCAGTGATTCTTTGAGAATGGGTTACGAGCAGTACTTC
>TRBJ1-1|many|TRBV6-1|.
CASSETWTHRVTEAFF
TGTGCCAGCAGTGAAACCTGGACACATCGAGTGACTGAAGCTTTCTTT
>TRBJ1-2|many|TRBV21-1|.
CASSKVELRGYTF
TGTGCCAGCAGCAAAGTAGAGTTGCGTGGCTACACCTTC